This TCR beta chain was captured in a study of blood T cell repertoires in COVID-19. Study-wide background: COVID-19 samples from acute and convalescent phases originated in the United States, Italy and Spain. The cDNA or gDNA used as material had been derived from T cells, B-cell-depleted T cells, or PBMCs.

This clone occurred a few times. Germline V gene lookup returns CDR1 SNHLY and CDR2 FYNNEI. The ends were cut back, 8 bases at V and 4 bases at J, with 18 bases in the middle. This CDR3 has 15 residues. In the source study's methods: The assay estimated nucleated cells by amplifying reference gene primers. Clones were sequenced by immunoSEQ multiplex PCR, and TCRdb holds only the in-frame ones, with some missing. V and J calls and clone size are given by that table; D and trimming were obtained from the DNA. The table lists roughly 200,000 clones, 65% to 80% of them singletons, with roughly 14% in the top ten.

V usage is TRBV2 and J usage is TRBJ1-5; D is possibly TRBD1 (5 bases). This TCR derives from a man aged 50-60 years who had recovered from COVID-19. Sequencing used peripheral blood. CDR3 sequence (DNA): TGTGCCAGCTCTTGGACGGTTAGGACAAATCAGCCCCAGCATTTT. This codes for CASSWTVRTNQPQHF.